This T cell receptor (beta chain) originates from a study of beta chain features in type 1 diabetes. Findings and limits, study-wide: Among patients with Type 1 diabetes, TCRB CDR3s were moderately but significantly shorter in every one of the four CD4+ subsets.

Between the trimmed V and J ends, which lost 3 bases and 4 bases, there was a span of 12 bases. The germline V gene encodes CDR1 MDHEN and CDR2 SYDVKM. The CDR3 covers 14 residues. This clone was seen more than once but under ten times. Its specificity is unknown. The isolated RNA, all of it, was reverse transcribed, so expressed TCRB transcripts were what got sequenced. Generated by immunoSEQ multiplex PCR, the TCRdb table keeps only in-frame clones and is missing some. The sample shows hundreds of thousands of clones, more than 13% of them seen only once. This chain joins TRBV28 and TRBJ1-2; D is possibly TRBD1 (5 bases). The TCR was taken from a man younger than 35 with type 1 diabetes. Sequencing was performed on naive CD4+ T cells from blood. In DNA, the CDR3 is TGTGCCAGCAGTTTCGGAGCAGGGACCTATGGCTACACCTTC. The encoded protein is CASSFGAGTYGYTF.